These 30 T cell receptor beta chains originate from one sample sequenced in a study of T cell changes during pregnancy in multiple sclerosis. Method: immunoSEQ multiplex PCR; TCRdb's copy keeps in-frame clones and lacks some. This sample has tens of thousands of clones, with around 92% found just once. Source: CD4+ T cells from peripheral blood mononuclear cells, taken after pregnancy. These receptor sequences come from a female donor with multiple sclerosis, enrolled in a pregnancy study.

The chain uses TRBV11-3 and TRBJ1-1; D remains unclear. Trimming took 2 bases from V and 7 from J, leaving 17 bases between them. Per the germline V gene, CDR1 is SGHNT and CDR2 is YENEEA. The length of the CDR3 is 15 residues. This chain's CDR3 is CASSLSSRIADEAFF. In nucleotides, the CDR3 is TGTGCCAGCAGCTTATCCTCCCGGATCGCGGATGAAGCTTTCTTT.

The gene calls are TRBV10-1 and TRBJ1-5; D remains unclear. Germline assignment: CDR1 WNHNN and CDR2 SYGVQD (reference sequence). V lost 0 bases and J 4 bases, leaving 22 bases between the germline ends. This CDR3 has 19 residues. In DNA form, the CDR3 reads TGCGCCAGCAGTGAGTCGGGTCGGGGTTTTAATTCGCGAAATCAGCCCCAGCATTTT. Translating gives CASSESGRGFNSRNQPQHF.

V is TRBV7-2 and J is TRBJ1-2, with D maybe TRBD1 (6 bases). The germline V and J ends were trimmed by 5 bases and 3 bases, with 13 bases remaining between them. CDR3 length: 14 amino acids. CDR1 is SGHTA, CDR2 FQGNSA, per germline. The CDR3 DNA is TGTGCCAGCAGCCCGTGGGACACCGACTATGGCTACACCTTC. It translates to CASSPWDTDYGYTF. The full variable domain, in which reference TRBV7-2 and TRBJ1-2 provide the parts outside the CDR3, is GAGVSQSPSNKVTEKGKDVELRCDPISGHTALYWYRQSLGQGLEFLIYFQGNSAPDKSGLPSDRFSAERTGGSVSTLTIQRTQQEDSAVYLCASSPWDTDYGYTFGSGTRLTVV.

J is TRBJ1-6 and V is TRBV11-1, with D tentatively TRBD1 (6 bases). Germline V lookup: CDR1 SGHAT, CDR2 FQDESV (reference sequence). The CDR3 is 15 amino acids. Trimming took off 1 base at V and 8 bases at J, with 12 bases between the two ends. CDR3 sequence reads: CASSLGQGMDSPLHF. The DNA of the CDR3 is TGTGCCAGCAGCTTAGGTCAGGGGATGGATTCACCCCTCCACTTT.

This clone was picked up many times. This chain connects TRBV4-3 to TRBJ2-6; D is perhaps TRBD1 (5 bases). Deletions cut 0 bases from V and 0 bases from J, with 6 bases between. Per germline, CDR1 LGHNA and CDR2 YSLEER. This CDR3 region has 16 residues. CDR3 nucleotides: TGCGCCAGCAGCCAAGATGACAGCTCTGGGGCCAACGTCCTGACTTTC. Protein: CASSQDDSSGANVLTF.

This clone was seen just once. The chain joins TRBV6-5 to TRBJ1-6, with a weak D call TRBD1 (5 bases). Germline V gene lookup returns CDR1 MNHEY and CDR2 SVGAGI. Trimming took off 0 bases at V and 5 bases at J, with 8 bases between the two ends. The CDR3 length is 15 residues. CDR3 in amino acids: CASSYSTVNNSPLHF. The CDR3 DNA reads TGTGCCAGCAGTTACTCGACAGTTAATAATTCACCCCTCCACTTT.

The chain carries TRBV6-4 and TRBJ1-2; D is possibly TRBD1 (5 bases). CDR3 size: 15 residues. The V gene lost 3 bases and the J gene lost 7 bases, with 18 bases spanning the gap. Germline CDR1 is MRHNA and CDR2 is SNTAGT. CDR3 nucleotide sequence: TGTGCCAGCAGTGAATGGGGGGGACCGGTTGGTGGCTACACCTTC. It yields the protein CASSEWGGPVGGYTF.

The J gene is TRBJ1-2, the V gene TRBV5-4; D is unresolved. CDR3 length equals 12 residues. Trimming removed 1 base from V and 6 bases from J, with 7 bases in between. Germline V gene sequence: CDR1 SGHNT, CDR2 YYREEE (reference sequence). CDR3 protein: CASSLLRDGYTF. In DNA, the CDR3 is TGTGCCAGCAGCTTGTTGAGGGATGGCTACACCTTC.

The chain uses TRBV7-9 and TRBJ1-1; D unclear. The CDR3 consists of 15 residues. The V gene lost 4 bases and the J gene lost 0 bases, with 12 bases spanning the gap. CDR1 and CDR2 (germline): SEHNR, FQNEAQ (reference sequence). The CDR3 DNA is TGTGCCAGCAGCTCCCTAGTACTCATGAACACTGAAGCTTTCTTT. Amino acid sequence: CASSSLVLMNTEAFF.

The chain combines TRBV30 with TRBJ2-2, with a weak D call TRBD2 (7 bases). The V end was cut by 2 bases, the J end by 7 bases, with 11 bases between. This CDR3 has 13 amino acids. Germline lookup yields CDR1 GTSNPN and CDR2 SVGIG (reference sequence). The CDR3 sequence is CAWSYREGGELFF. Here the CDR3 DNA reads TGTGCCTGGAGTTACAGGGAGGGCGGGGAGCTGTTTTTT.

The V gene is TRBV29-1, the J gene TRBJ2-3, with TRBD1 matching over 7 bases. V trimming: 1 base; J trimming: 3 bases; junction bases outside the gene matches: 4. Germline loops: CDR1 SQVTM, CDR2 ANQGSEA. The CDR3 is 14 amino acids. For the CDR3, the DNA is TGCAGCGTTGAAGGGGACAGAAATACAGATACGCAGTATTTT. It specifies CSVEGDRNTDTQYF.

The chain combines TRBV15 with TRBJ1-3, with D possibly being TRBD1 (5 bases). V was pared by 0 bases and J by 0 bases, with 18 bases between. Germline V CDR1 and CDR2: LNHNV, YYDKDF (reference sequence). The CDR3 spans 19 residues. CDR3 region: CATSRDYPLPGVSGNTIYF. The CDR3 DNA follows: TGTGCCACCAGCAGAGATTACCCCCTGCCGGGGGTCTCTGGAAACACCATATATTTT.

The rearrangement joins TRBV7-2 to TRBJ1-3; D remains unclear. Trimming pared 5 bases from V and 0 bases from J, leaving 11 bases between. The CDR3 runs 15 residues. Germline values: CDR1 SGHTA, CDR2 FQGNSA. Here the CDR3 DNA reads TGTGCCAGCAGCCTCTCGGAGCTCTCTGGAAACACCATATATTTT. Amino acids: CASSLSELSGNTIYF.

The V and J genes are TRBV18 and TRBJ1-2, with 7 positions matching TRBD1. Germline CDR1 KGHSH, CDR2 LQKENI. The CDR3 loop spans 18 amino acids. V gave up 3 bases and J gave up 4 bases; unmatched junction bases: 17. The CDR3 region is CASSPGTTGTANSYGYTF. CDR3 bases: TGTGCCAGCTCACCGGGGACAACCGGGACAGCTAATTCCTATGGCTACACCTTC.

This chain links TRBV6-5 with TRBJ2-3; a weak D match, TRBD1 (5 bases). CDR3 length: 14 amino acids. Germline-derived CDR1 and CDR2 are MNHEY and SVGAGI. Trimming cost V 8 bases and J 0 bases, with 12 bases left between them. CDR3 residues: CASGNRYSTDTQYF. The CDR3 coding sequence is TGTGCCAGCGGGAACAGGTACAGCACAGATACGCAGTATTTT.

This clone was picked up a small number of times. V gene TRBV7-9 combines with J gene TRBJ2-5; D is perhaps TRBD2 (6 bases). The CDR3 sequence is 13 residues long. Trimming removed 0 bases at V and 5 bases at J, with 7 bases between. CDR1 is SEHNR and CDR2 is FQNEAQ in the germline V gene (reference sequence). The CDR3 coding sequence is TGTGCCAGCAGCTTAGCCGGGGGTGAGACCCAGTACTTC. Translating gives CASSLAGGETQYF.

The chain links TRBV10-3 to TRBJ1-1; D might be TRBD1 (6 bases). The germline V gene has CDR1 ENHRY and CDR2 SYGVKD. V was pared by 7 bases and J by 2 bases, with 14 bases between. This CDR3 has 14 residues. CDR3 region: CAIMRGGQNTEAFF. DNA for the CDR3: TGTGCCATCATGCGGGGGGGACAAAACACTGAAGCTTTCTTT.

The gene calls are TRBV18 and TRBJ2-1, with 11 bases lining up with TRBD2. With 4 bases clipped from V and 3 bases from J, the junction kept 8 bases outside the gene matches. This CDR3 has 17 amino acids. Germline loops: CDR1 KGHSH, CDR2 LQKENI. CDR3: CASSQSRLAGSYNEQFF. The CDR3 nucleotides are TGTGCCAGCTCACAATCTAGACTAGCGGGGAGCTACAATGAGCAGTTCTTC.

The gene calls are TRBV18 and TRBJ2-1; a weak D match, TRBD2 (7 bases). V was cut by 5 bases and J by 6 bases, with 17 bases left in between. Germline-derived CDR1 and CDR2 are KGHSH and LQKENI. CDR3 size: 15 residues. CDR3 in amino acids: CASSKGGANSNEQFF. In DNA form, the CDR3 reads TGTGCCAGCTCAAAGGGGGGGGCCAATTCCAATGAGCAGTTCTTC.

The chain joins TRBV6-6 to TRBJ1-2, with D perhaps TRBD1 (6 bases). The CDR3 runs 14 residues. CDR1 is MNHNY and CDR2 is SVGAGI in the germline V gene (reference sequence). V lost 2 bases and J 5 bases, leaving 12 bases between the germline ends. CDR3 sequence: CASSYGGVGYGYTF. The CDR3 DNA is TGTGCCAGCAGTTACGGGGGCGTCGGGTATGGCTACACCTTC.

V and J are TRBV5-1 and TRBJ2-2, with TRBD1 matching 7 bases. The CDR3 contains 16 residues. CDR1 is SGHRS and CDR2 is YFSETQ in the germline V gene. The junction had 6 bases not matched to a gene; V was cut back by 2 bases and J by 2 bases. CDR3 DNA: TGCGCCAGCAGCTTCGGACAGGTTATTAACACCGGGGAGCTGTTTTTT. This codes for CASSFGQVINTGELFF.

This clone has just a few counts. The J gene is TRBJ1-5, the V gene TRBV25-1, with D possibly TRBD1 on 6 matching bases. Between the trimmed V and J ends, which lost 2 bases and 6 bases, there was a span of 11 bases. Germline values: CDR1 MGHDK, CDR2 SYGVNS. CDR3 size: 14 residues. This CDR3 reads CASSETGFVQPQHF. The DNA of the CDR3 is TGTGCCAGCAGTGAAACAGGGTTTGTTCAGCCCCAGCATTTT.

The CDR3 coding sequence is TGCGCCAGCAGCTTGCAACAAACCTCCTACAATGAGCAGTTCTTC. It encodes CASSLQQTSYNEQFF. V and J are TRBV5-1 and TRBJ2-1; no reliable D call. CDR3 length equals 15 residues. V was shortened by 1 base and J by 0 bases, with 8 bases between the two germline ends. Germline V gives CDR1 SGHRS, CDR2 YFSETQ.

The J gene is TRBJ2-5, the V gene TRBV9; D possibly corresponds to TRBD2 (5 bases). Germline V lookup: CDR1 SGDLS, CDR2 YYNGEE. Trimming removed 0 bases at V and 4 bases at J, with 10 bases between. This CDR3 contains 14 residues. The CDR3 bases are TGTGCCAGCAGCGTAGGCCTAGCTGGAGAGACCCAGTACTTC. This gives the protein CASSVGLAGETQYF.

The chain recombines TRBV6-5 with TRBJ1-4; D is perhaps TRBD1 (6 bases). Per the germline V gene, CDR1 is MNHEY and CDR2 is SVGAGI. This CDR3 contains 14 residues. The ends were cut back, 6 bases at V and 4 bases at J, with 12 bases in the middle. DNA for the CDR3: TGTGCCAGCAGACCACAGGGCTTTAATGAAAAACTGTTTTTT. This codes for CASRPQGFNEKLFF.

The chain recombines TRBV6-5 with TRBJ2-2, with D perhaps TRBD2 (5 bases). This CDR3 is 14 amino acids long. Trimming cost V 4 bases and J 7 bases, with 13 bases left between them. Germline-derived CDR1 and CDR2 are MNHEY and SVGAGI. CDR3 DNA: TGTGCCAGCAGTTTGCTGGCGGGCAACGGGGAGCTGTTTTTT. As protein: CASSLLAGNGELFF.

The rearrangement links TRBV5-1 to TRBJ2-5; 8 nucleotides align to TRBD2. This CDR3 has 15 residues. Looked up from germline, CDR1 is SGHRS and CDR2 is YFSETQ. Unmatched junction bases numbered 6, after V lost 0 bases and J lost 5 bases. CDR3: CASSLGRGGRETQYF. CDR3 nucleotides: TGCGCCAGCAGCTTGGGTCGGGGGGGCAGGGAGACCCAGTACTTC.

The rearrangement links TRBV18 to TRBJ2-5; the D is unclear. Germline V gene lookup returns CDR1 KGHSH and CDR2 LQKENI. The length of the CDR3 is 14 residues. The V end lost 1 base, the J end lost 5 bases, and 11 bases lay between the germline ends. CDR3 nucleotide sequence: TGTGCCAGCTCACCACGCGCGTATGCGGAGACCCAGTACTTC. This sequence encodes CASSPRAYAETQYF.

The chain recombines TRBV6-5 with TRBJ2-7; 10 nucleotides agree with TRBD2. In germline, CDR1 is MNHEY, CDR2 SVGAGI. Trimming removed 2 bases from V and 3 bases from J; junction bases left unmatched: 4. CDR3 length: 15 amino acids. The CDR3 reads CASSYGVAGGYEQYF. The DNA for the CDR3 is TGTGCCAGCAGTTACGGGGTAGCGGGGGGCTACGAGCAGTACTTC.

This chain uses TRBV4-1 with TRBJ1-3; possibly TRBD1 for D (6 bases). The V end lost 1 base, the J end lost 3 bases, and 13 bases lay between the germline ends. The germline V gene encodes CDR1 MGHRA and CDR2 YSYEKL. This CDR3 spans 16 amino acids. Here the CDR3 reads CASSQAQGISGNTIYF. DNA of the CDR3: TGCGCCAGCAGCCAAGCTCAGGGGATAAGTGGAAACACCATATATTTT.